This T cell receptor beta chain was retrieved from a study of spatial heterogeneity in lung cancer. The overall study: More beta-chain than alpha-chain sequences were consistently detected.

This clonotype was recorded at least ten times. Deletions cut 3 bases from V and 6 bases from J, with 3 bases between. The CDR3 spans 12 residues. Germline CDR1 reads MNHEY; CDR2 reads SMNVEV (reference sequence). Time point noted: blood at routine non-recurrence follow-up after resection. Whole RNA obtained from tumor, nontumor lung or frozen PBMC underwent sequencing without sorting. TCRdb recomputed calls from the 5' RACE reads with MiXCR, one row per CDR3 protein. This table has tens of thousands of distinct CDR3 sequences, roughly 5% appearing once. This sequence was found in a female donor with early-stage non-small cell lung cancer. Material: PBMCs, obtained at follow-up. The rearrangement joins TRBV27 to TRBJ1-6; D gene unclear. This CDR3 is CASSFPNSPLHF. The CDR3, as DNA: TGTGCCAGCAGTTTCCCTAATTCACCCCTCCACTTT.